Listed below are T cell receptor beta chains from one sample, sequenced in a study of shared clonotypes between healthy human individuals. Clones were read by immunoSEQ multiplex PCR, and TCRdb kept only the in-frame ones, dropping some. The repertoire consists of around 2,000,000 clones, with 90% to 95% occurring once and the leading ten covering under 2%. The specimen sequenced was naive CD8+ T cells from PBMCs. The receptor set was obtained from a man aged 18 to 30 in good health. Some clones in this sample may be carry-over from other donors' samples. The CDR3 runs from the conserved cysteine through the conserved F or W. Fields, in order: D gene, J gene, V gene, clone size, CDR3 DNA, CDR3 protein. The D gene is left open where the match is weak. Size is omitted from some rows. Given values are once, few, many or a class for expanded clones.

>NA|TRBJ2-7|TRBV4-1|NA
TGCGCCAGCAGCCAAGATGCTTCGGGTATGCGCGAGCAGTACTTC
CASSQDASGMREQYF
>TRBD1|TRBJ1-2|TRBV9|NA
TGTGCCAGCAGCCTGGACAGGGGGCCCTACGGCTACACCTTC
CASSLDRGPYGYTF
>NA|TRBJ2-7|TRBV7-2|NA
TGTGCCAGCAGCTCGAGGACAGCCTCCTACGAGCAGTACTTC
CASSSRTASYEQYF
>TRBD2|TRBJ2-3|TRBV15|NA
TGTGCCACCAGCATGACTAGCGGGAGGGGAGATACGCAGTATTTT
CATSMTSGRGDTQYF
>TRBD2|TRBJ2-1|TRBV5-6|NA
TGTGCCAGCAGCTTGGAACTAGCGGGGTCCTACAATGAGCAGTTCTTC
CASSLELAGSYNEQFF
>NA|TRBJ2-1|TRBV28|NA
TGTGCCAGCTCCCCAGGGGGGTGGGAGCAGTTCTTC
CASSPGGWEQFF
>NA|TRBJ2-2|TRBV6-1|once
TGTGCCAGCAGTGGGGGTCCTGCTTATCTGGACACCGGGGAGCTGTTTTTT
CASSGGPAYLDTGELFF
>TRBD1|TRBJ2-3|TRBV4-3|NA
TGCGCCAGCAGCCAAGATCCTGGTTGGGGACAGGAGGTTAGCACAGATACGCAGTATTTT
CASSQDPGWGQEVSTDTQYF
>NA|TRBJ1-2|TRBV29-1|once
TGCAGCGTTGAAGAAAGAGCATTCTATGGCTACACCTTC
CSVEERAFYGYTF
>NA|TRBJ2-7|TRBV30|once
TGTGCCTGGAGTGTAGTCTACGATTACGAGCAGTACTTC
CAWSVVYDYEQYF
>TRBD1|TRBJ2-7|TRBV28|NA
TGTGCCAGCAGTACACCCATAAGCCGGGACAGGTCTATCGAGCAGTACTTC
CASSTPISRDRSIEQYF
>TRBD2|TRBJ2-7|TRBV29-1|NA
TGCAGCGTTGAAGACCGGACTAGCGGGTCCTACGAGCAGTACTTC
CSVEDRTSGSYEQYF
>NA|TRBJ1-1|TRBV19|NA
TGTGGGGGGGGCGAACAAACTGAAGCTTTCTTT
CGGGEQTEAFF
>TRBD2|TRBJ2-7|TRBV29-1|NA
TGCAGCGTTGAGACTAGCGTTCCCTACGAGCAGTACTTC
CSVETSVPYEQYF
>NA|TRBJ1-3|TRBV28|NA
TGTGCCAGCAGTTTCCCTCGGGAGGAGACCGGAAACACCATATATTTT
CASSFPREETGNTIYF